The clone carrying this T cell receptor (beta chain) has more than one count but fewer than ten. Together with a sample-barcoded 5' primer, a J-beta primer mix was included in a second PCR lasting roughly 7 to 11 cycles. TCRdb re-derived calls from the 5' RACE reads in MiXCR, one entry per CDR3 protein. The data show 780,000 or so distinct CDR3 sequences, roughly 25% seen once. Trimming took 7 bases from V and 1 from J, leaving 12 bases between them. The CDR3 is 13 amino acids. CDR1 is SQVTM and CDR2 is ANQGSEA in the germline V gene. This entry is derived from a study of blood T cells in healthy people across ages. This sample was also put to use in a study of T cells of mothers and their children.

Sequencing input: blood. The receptor's source is a boy aged 5-17 years in good health. The rearrangement uses TRBV29-1 and TRBJ2-3; D is uncertain. The CDR3 is CSGLRGGTDTQYF. CDR3 bases: TGCAGCGGCTTGAGAGGCGGCACAGATACGCAGTATTTT.